Sequencing of this T cell receptor (beta chain) was carried out in a study of blood T cell repertoires in COVID-19. The CDR3 covers 16 residues. V lost 2 bases and J lost 4, with 15 bases in between. Germline CDR1 and CDR2: MDHEN and SYDVKM. The data were produced by immunoSEQ multiplex PCR, yet TCRdb's version contains in-frame clones alone and is incomplete. Of about 80,000 clones listed, around 88% are singletons. This receptor was taken from an elderly woman with acute or convalescent COVID-19. The sample consisted of peripheral blood. The chain links TRBV28 to TRBJ1-3, with D maybe TRBD1 (5 bases). This chain's CDR3 is CASSLALGGSGNTIYF. DNA of the CDR3: TGTGCCAGCAGTTTAGCCCTCGGGGGTAGCGGAAACACCATATATTTT.